Each of the 27 T cell receptor beta chains below was sequenced from the same sample in a study of OX40 agonist ivuxolimab in advanced cancers. Measured with immunoSEQ multiplex PCR; TCRdb has only the in-frame clones, and not every one. The profile shows 80,000 to 100,000 clones, 92% of them singletons. The material sequenced was CD4+ or CD8+ T cells sorted from blood, taken in a trial of the OX40 agonist ivuxolimab. Source of these receptors: an adult with an advanced solid tumor such as melanoma, head and neck, liver or kidney cancer.

In DNA form, the CDR3 reads TGTGCCAGCAGCTTAGCGCCTAGCGGGAGGCTTCTGGAGACCCAGTACTTC. Its translation: CASSLAPSGRLLETQYF. This chain links TRBV11-1 with TRBJ2-5; 11 nucleotides align to TRBD2. Germline CDR1 reads SGHAT; CDR2 reads FQDESV (reference sequence). The J segment lost 5 bases and the V segment lost 0 bases, leaving 8 bases of the junction unmatched. The CDR3 covers 17 residues.

The chain links TRBV5-4 to TRBJ2-5, with 7 nucleotides matching TRBD2. CDR3 length: 13 residues. CDR1 and CDR2 from the germline V gene are SGHNT and YYREEE (reference sequence). Unmatched junction bases numbered 10, after V lost 9 bases and J lost 5 bases. The CDR3 sequence: CATRGREGETQYF. The CDR3 DNA is TGTGCCACGCGGGGAAGGGAGGGCGAGACCCAGTACTTC.

The J gene is TRBJ2-7, the V gene TRBV6-1; 9 bases align to TRBD1. From germline, CDR1 is MNHNS and CDR2 SASEGT. The CDR3 is 14 amino acids. The V segment lost 5 bases and the J segment 3 bases; nucleotides outside the gene matches: 5. The CDR3 here is CASSSTTGGYEQYF. CDR3 nucleotides: TGTGCCAGCAGTTCAACGACAGGGGGCTACGAGCAGTACTTC.

This chain connects TRBV10-3 to TRBJ1-3; the D is unclear. The V gene lost 0 bases and the J gene lost 2 bases, with 11 bases spanning the gap. Germline V gene sequence: CDR1 ENHRY, CDR2 SYGVKD. The CDR3 spans 16 residues. The CDR3 protein is CAISESEGPPGNTIYF. CDR3 nucleotide sequence: TGTGCCATCAGTGAGTCTGAAGGGCCCCCTGGAAACACCATATATTTT.

The chain carries TRBV11-3 and TRBJ2-7; D remains unclear. CDR3 length: 13 amino acids. Trimming stripped 3 bases from V and 6 bases from J, with 12 bases between. The V gene's germline CDR1 is SGHNT and CDR2 YENEEA. The CDR3 loop reads CASSFGRFSEQYF. The CDR3 DNA reads TGTGCCAGCAGCTTTGGAAGGTTCAGCGAGCAGTACTTC. The entire variable domain, with the rest obtained from reference TRBV11-3 and TRBJ2-7, is as follows: EAGVVQSPRYKIIEKKQPVAFWCNPISGHNTLYWYLQNLGQGPELLIRYENEEAVDDSQLPKDRFSAERLKGVDSTLKIQPAELGDSAVYLCASSFGRFSEQYFGPGTRLTVT.

The genes are TRBV7-3 and TRBJ2-3, with TRBD2 identical over 9 bases. Germline V CDR1 and CDR2: SGHTA, FQGTGA. The ends lost 5 bases at V and 4 bases at J; junction bases unmatched: 10. The CDR3 covers 16 residues. CDR3 coding DNA: TGTGCCAGCAGCCCAGGGACTAGCCGGGTGTCAGATACGCAGTATTTT. Amino acids: CASSPGTSRVSDTQYF.

This rearrangement joins TRBV5-6 to TRBJ2-7, with TRBD1 matching over 10 bases. CDR3 length: 14 residues. V was pared by 4 bases and J by 6 bases, with 7 bases of the junction left unmatched. CDR1 and CDR2 (germline): SGHDT, YYEEEE. CDR3 loop: CASSRDRGGGEQYF. The DNA of the CDR3 is TGTGCCAGCAGCCGGGACAGGGGAGGGGGCGAGCAGTACTTC.

This rearrangement joins TRBV6-1 to TRBJ1-5; 7 nucleotides line up with TRBD1. V gave up 9 bases and J gave up 6 bases; unmatched junction bases: 14. The CDR3 covers 15 residues. Germline CDR1 MNHNS, CDR2 SASEGT. CDR3 loop: CASDPRGTVSQPQHF. CDR3 bases: TGTGCCAGTGACCCGAGAGGGACAGTGTCTCAGCCCCAGCATTTT.

The chain combines TRBV6-1 with TRBJ2-3, with D unresolved. Looked up from germline, CDR1 is MNHNS and CDR2 is SASEGT. This CDR3 has 15 amino acids. Trimming cost V 0 bases and J 2 bases, with 9 bases left between them. CDR3 residues: CASSEAVRYTDTQYF. CDR3 sequence (DNA): TGTGCCAGCAGTGAAGCGGTAAGGTACACAGATACGCAGTATTTT.

The chain uses TRBV7-2 and TRBJ2-2, with D perhaps matching TRBD2 (5 bases). Germline-derived CDR1 and CDR2 are SGHTA and FQGNSA. V was cut by 5 bases and J by 7 bases, with 17 bases left in between. The CDR3 runs 15 residues. CDR3: CASSTRRTLIGELFF. CDR3 coding DNA: TGTGCCAGCAGCACCCGCCGGACTCTGATCGGGGAGCTGTTTTTT.

This chain connects TRBV30 to TRBJ2-3; TRBD2 matches 11 bases. V dropped 3 bases and J dropped 4; count of bases not matched to a gene: 3. This CDR3 comprises 14 residues. Germline-derived CDR1 and CDR2 are GTSNPN and SVGIG (reference sequence). CDR3 region: CAWRLAGGADTQYF. For the CDR3, the DNA is TGTGCCTGGAGATTAGCGGGGGGGGCAGATACGCAGTATTTT.

The V and J genes are TRBV6-1 and TRBJ2-7, with 10 nucleotides matching TRBD1. Trimming removed 6 bases from V and 11 bases from J; junction bases left unmatched: 10. The CDR3 runs to 13 residues. Germline CDR1 reads MNHNS; CDR2 reads SASEGT. CDR3 in DNA: TGTGCCAGCAGCGTAGACAGGGGGCGTTTTGAGTACTTC. Protein: CASSVDRGRFEYF.

The chain uses TRBV19 and TRBJ2-3, with 7 bases identical to TRBD2. J was trimmed by 1 base and V by 10 bases; bases with no gene match: 5. The CDR3 has 13 residues. Germline assignment: CDR1 LNHDA and CDR2 SQIVND (reference sequence). The CDR3 DNA follows: TGTGCCACGGGACGGGAGGGCACAGATACGCAGTATTTT. Amino acids: CATGREGTDTQYF. The full variable domain, rest sourced from reference TRBV19 and TRBJ2-3, is DGGITQSPKYLFRKEGQNVTLSCEQNLNHDAMYWYRQDPGQGLRLIYYSQIVNDFQKGDIAEGYSVSREKKESFPLTVTSAQKNPTAFYLCATGREGTDTQYFGPGTRLTVL.

The CDR3 loop is CASSLGDPGYDTQYF. CDR3 bases: TGTGCCAGCAGCTTAGGGGACCCAGGGTACGATACGCAGTATTTT. The chain uses TRBV9 and TRBJ2-3, with D possibly called TRBD1 or TRBD2 (5 bases each). Germline V gene lookup returns CDR1 SGDLS and CDR2 YYNGEE. The CDR3 has 15 amino acids. V lost 4 bases to trimming and J lost 6 bases, with 18 bases between them.

The rearrangement joins TRBV5-1 to TRBJ2-2; D unresolved. Germline CDR1 and CDR2: SGHRS and YFSETQ. The CDR3 is 15 amino acids. The V and J ends lost 0 bases and 2 bases respectively, with 8 bases between them. DNA of the CDR3: TGCGCCAGCAGCTTGGCCGTAACCAACACCGGGGAGCTGTTTTTT. Its translation is CASSLAVTNTGELFF.

This clone was seen just once. The J gene is TRBJ2-7, the V gene TRBV19; 10 nucleotides match TRBD2. The CDR3 contains 15 residues. Losses at the gene ends were 7 bases for V and 6 bases for J; bases not matched to a gene: 12. CDR1 is LNHDA, CDR2 SQIVND, per germline (reference sequence). This chain's CDR3 is CASTNGALAGVEQYF. CDR3 in DNA: TGTGCCAGTACCAATGGGGCGCTAGCGGGAGTCGAGCAGTACTTC.

The chain joins TRBV5-6 to TRBJ2-7, with D uncertain. V lost 4 bases and J 4 bases, leaving 15 bases between the germline ends. This CDR3 is built from 14 residues. Per the germline V gene, CDR1 is SGHDT and CDR2 is YYEEEE. The chain's CDR3 is CASSLGRAQYEQYF. DNA of the CDR3: TGTGCCAGCAGCCTCGGACGGGCTCAATACGAGCAGTACTTC.

The chain couples TRBV6-6 to TRBJ1-2; 7 nucleotides match TRBD1. The junction had 3 bases not matched to a gene; V was cut back by 2 bases and J by 6 bases. The CDR3 runs to 13 residues. From germline, CDR1 is MNHNY and CDR2 SVGAGI (reference sequence). CDR3 amino acids: CASSYGDSHGYTF. In DNA form, the CDR3 reads TGTGCCAGCAGTTACGGGGACAGCCATGGCTACACCTTC.

Worth noting for this clone: At one boundary the junction diverges from the germline segment, which might be a read error. The chain recombines TRBV20-1 with TRBJ1-2, with 8 bases that match TRBD1. The length of the CDR3 is 11 residues. From germline, CDR1 is DFQATT and CDR2 SNEGSKA (reference sequence). The CDR3 nucleotides are TGCAGTCCCCGGACAGGGACCACTATTTACTTC. Its translation is CSPRTGTTIYF.

This clone was seen a single time. This chain uses TRBV7-2 with TRBJ2-4, with D possibly TRBD1 on 5 matching bases. From germline, CDR1 is SGHTA and CDR2 FQGNSA. Trimming shortened V by 6 bases and J by 0 bases, and 21 bases separated the two germline ends. This CDR3 contains 18 residues. The CDR3 sequence is CASSRYDQGGLAKNIQYF. DNA of the CDR3: TGTGCCAGCAGTCGCTACGACCAGGGTGGGCTAGCCAAAAACATTCAGTACTTC.

The V gene is TRBV5-1, the J gene TRBJ1-3, with D hard to call. This CDR3 has 15 amino acids. Per the germline V gene, CDR1 is SGHRS and CDR2 is YFSETQ. V lost 0 bases and J lost 0, with 7 bases in between. CDR3 nucleotide sequence: TGCGCCAGCAGCTTGGGACCGAGCTCTGGAAACACCATATATTTT. Translation: CASSLGPSSGNTIYF. The complete variable domain, with remaining parts taken from reference TRBV5-1 and TRBJ1-3, reads KAGVTQTPRYLIKTRGQQVTLSCSPISGHRSVSWYQQTPGQGLQFLFEYFSETQRNKGNFPGRFSGRQFSNSRSEMNVSTLELGDSALYLCASSLGPSSGNTIYFGEGSWLTVV.

The chain uses TRBV2 and TRBJ2-7, with 7 bases that match TRBD1. The germline V gene encodes CDR1 SNHLY and CDR2 FYNNEI. V gave up 6 bases and J gave up 4 bases; unmatched junction bases: 9. The CDR3 is made up of 14 amino acids. CDR3 sequence: CASRETGPSYEQYF. Written as DNA, the CDR3 is TGTGCCAGCAGGGAGACAGGGCCATCTTACGAGCAGTACTTC.

The chain is built from TRBV5-1 and TRBJ2-1, with 7 bases fitting TRBD1. The CDR3 sequence is 13 residues long. V shed 0 bases, J shed 6 bases, and the junction held 0 bases outside the gene matches. Germline V gene data show CDR1 as SGHRS and CDR2 as YFSETQ. This CDR3 is CASSLGTGNEQFF. The CDR3 DNA follows: TGCGCCAGCAGCTTGGGGACAGGCAATGAGCAGTTCTTC.

The J gene is TRBJ1-2, the V gene TRBV6-5; no clear D. The CDR3 loop spans 15 amino acids. CDR1 and CDR2 from the germline V gene are MNHEY and SVGAGI. The ends were cut back, 0 bases at V and 8 bases at J, with 16 bases in the middle. The chain's CDR3 is CASSYSVLGPRGYTF. The CDR3 DNA reads TGTGCCAGCAGTTACTCGGTGTTGGGCCCTCGGGGCTACACCTTC.

The rearrangement joins TRBV4-1 to TRBJ2-5; D uncertain. Germline CDR1 and CDR2: MGHRA and YSYEKL. With 4 bases removed from V and 0 bases from J, the gap between germline ends came to 15 bases. The CDR3 spans 16 residues. CDR3 DNA: TGCGCCAGCAGCCCAGTAGGACGGAGTCACCAAGAGACCCAGTACTTC. The encoded protein is CASSPVGRSHQETQYF.

This rearrangement joins TRBV6-5 to TRBJ1-1, with D possibly being TRBD1 (6 bases). The CDR3 has 15 amino acids. Germline V gene sequence: CDR1 MNHEY, CDR2 SVGAGI. V was clipped by 2 bases and J by 2 bases, with 12 bases between them. The chain's CDR3 is CASSYPRTANTEAFF. Written as DNA, the CDR3 is TGTGCCAGCAGTTACCCCCGGACAGCCAACACTGAAGCTTTCTTT.

This rearrangement joins TRBV6-1 to TRBJ2-5; 7 bases map to TRBD1. Germline assignment: CDR1 MNHNS and CDR2 SASEGT. The J segment lost 5 bases and the V segment lost 7 bases, leaving 7 bases of the junction unmatched. CDR3 length equals 13 residues. The CDR3 protein is CASKGASGETQYF. The CDR3 coding sequence is TGTGCCAGCAAGGGGGCCTCGGGGGAGACCCAGTACTTC.